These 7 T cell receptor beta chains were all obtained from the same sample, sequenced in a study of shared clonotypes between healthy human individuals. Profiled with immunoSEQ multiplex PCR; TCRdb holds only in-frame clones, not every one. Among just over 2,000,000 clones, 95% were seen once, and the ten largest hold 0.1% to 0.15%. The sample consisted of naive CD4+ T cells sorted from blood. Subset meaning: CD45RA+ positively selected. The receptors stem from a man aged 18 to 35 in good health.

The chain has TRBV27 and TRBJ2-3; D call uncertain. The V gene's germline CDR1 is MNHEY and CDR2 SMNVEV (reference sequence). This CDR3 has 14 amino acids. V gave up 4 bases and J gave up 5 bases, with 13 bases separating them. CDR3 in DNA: TGTGCCAGCAGTTCCATCCTCGTAGGAGATACGCAGTATTTT. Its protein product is CASSSILVGDTQYF.

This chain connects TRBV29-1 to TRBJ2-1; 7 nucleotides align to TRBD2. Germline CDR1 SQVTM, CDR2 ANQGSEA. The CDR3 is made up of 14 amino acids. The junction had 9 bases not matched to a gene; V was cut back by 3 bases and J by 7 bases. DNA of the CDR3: TGCAGCGTTGAGGTGCAGCGGGGAGGGAATGAGCAGTTCTTC. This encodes CSVEVQRGGNEQFF.

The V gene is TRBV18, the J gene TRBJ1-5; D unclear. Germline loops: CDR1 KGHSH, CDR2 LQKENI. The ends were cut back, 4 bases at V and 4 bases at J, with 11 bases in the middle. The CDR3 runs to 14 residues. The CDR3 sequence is CASSLAKWNQPQHF. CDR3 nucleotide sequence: TGTGCCAGCTCACTGGCAAAATGGAATCAGCCCCAGCATTTT.

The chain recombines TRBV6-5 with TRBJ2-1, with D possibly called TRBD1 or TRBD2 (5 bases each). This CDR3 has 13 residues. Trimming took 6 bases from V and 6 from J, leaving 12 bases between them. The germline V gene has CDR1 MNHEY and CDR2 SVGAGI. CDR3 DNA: TGTGCCAGCAGCCGGGGCCAGCGCAATGAGCAGTTCTTC. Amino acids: CASSRGQRNEQFF.

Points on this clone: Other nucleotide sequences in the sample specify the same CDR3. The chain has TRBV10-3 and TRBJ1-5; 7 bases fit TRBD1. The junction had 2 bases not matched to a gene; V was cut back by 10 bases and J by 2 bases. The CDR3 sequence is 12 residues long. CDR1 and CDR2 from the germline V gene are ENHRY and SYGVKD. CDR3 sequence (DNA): TGTGCCACCGGACAGGGCAATCAGCCCCAGCATTTT. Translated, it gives CATGQGNQPQHF.

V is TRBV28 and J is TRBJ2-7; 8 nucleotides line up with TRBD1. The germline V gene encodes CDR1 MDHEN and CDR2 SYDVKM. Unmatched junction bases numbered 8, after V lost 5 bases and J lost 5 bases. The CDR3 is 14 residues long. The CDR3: CASSADRVGDEQYF. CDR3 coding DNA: TGTGCCAGCAGTGCGGACAGGGTTGGCGACGAGCAGTACTTC.

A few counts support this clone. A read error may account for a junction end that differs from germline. The CDR3: CASSPWLAGAPDF. CDR3 coding DNA: TGTGCCAGCAGCCCCTGGCTAGCGGGAGCCCCCGATTTT. This chain links TRBV9 with TRBJ2-3, with 10 bases matching TRBD2. The CDR3 has 13 residues. Per germline, CDR1 SGDLS and CDR2 YYNGEE.